This TCR beta chain came from a study of blood T cells in healthy people across ages. Across the whole study: About one barcoded beta molecule per two T cells was captured by template switching.

The use of a sample-barcoded 5' primer and a J-beta primer mix characterized a second PCR of about 7 to 12 cycles. TCRdb re-called the 5' RACE reads through MiXCR, storing one row per CDR3 protein. The sample contains approximately 780,000 distinct CDR3 sequences, 25% to 30% of which appear only once. The sample holds a few counts of this clonotype. No antigen is known for it. Overall study results and limits: Strong correlation existed between TCR beta diversity and naive T cell percentage. Possibly, changes in expanded clonotypes were confounded because donor CMV status was unknown. Both higher diversity and more naive CD4+ cells marked long-lived donors when set against aged donors.

The CDR3 runs to 14 residues. Germline CDR1 is SGHVS and CDR2 is FQNEAQ. The V and J ends lost 5 bases and 5 bases respectively, with 13 bases between them. The same data also contributed to another study, on T cells of mothers and their children.

The receptor was derived from a boy between 10 and 17 years old in good health. The V and J genes are TRBV7-8 and TRBJ1-5; D not certain. Material: blood. The CDR3 loop is CASSPKFEDQPQHF. CDR3 coding DNA: TGTGCCAGCAGCCCGAAGTTCGAGGATCAGCCCCAGCATTTT.